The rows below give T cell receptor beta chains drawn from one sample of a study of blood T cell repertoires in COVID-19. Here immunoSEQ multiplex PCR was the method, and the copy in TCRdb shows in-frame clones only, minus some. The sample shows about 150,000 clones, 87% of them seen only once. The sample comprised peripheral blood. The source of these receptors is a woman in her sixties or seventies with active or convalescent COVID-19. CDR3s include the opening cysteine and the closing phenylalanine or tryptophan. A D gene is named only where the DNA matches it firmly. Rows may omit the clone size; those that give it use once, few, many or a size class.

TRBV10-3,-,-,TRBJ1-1,TGTGCCATCAGTGAGGGGGCACGAGCTTTCTTT,CAISEGARAFF
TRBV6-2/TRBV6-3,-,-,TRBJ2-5,TGTGCCAGCAGTCCGCTCTCTGCGAGGGATGGGGAGACCCAGTACTTC,CASSPLSARDGETQYF
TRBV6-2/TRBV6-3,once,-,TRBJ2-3,TGTGCCAGCAGTCCGGGGATCAGCACAGATACGCAGTATTTT,CASSPGISTDTQYF
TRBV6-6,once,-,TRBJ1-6,TGTGCCAGCAGTGCCAGGAATAATTCACCCCTCCACTTT,CASSARNNSPLHF
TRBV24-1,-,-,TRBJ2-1,TGTGCCACCAGTGATAAGACACGGGACTCCATCTACAATGAGCAGTTCTTC,CATSDKTRDSIYNEQFF
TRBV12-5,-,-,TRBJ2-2,TGTGCTAGTGGTTTATGGGAGAGCACCGGGGAGCTGTTTTTT,CASGLWESTGELFF
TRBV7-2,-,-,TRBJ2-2,TGTGCCAGCAGCTCACAGGGCTCCGGGGAGCTGTTTTTT,CASSSQGSGELFF
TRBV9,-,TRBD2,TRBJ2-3,TGTGCCAGCAGCGTAGATCGGAGTAGCGGGGGGGCGGTCACGAATACGCAGTATTTT,CASSVDRSSGGAVTNTQYF
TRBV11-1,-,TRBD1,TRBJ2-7,TGTGCCAGCAGCTTTTCAGGGGGTAGCTCCTACGAGCAGTACTTC,CASSFSGGSSYEQYF
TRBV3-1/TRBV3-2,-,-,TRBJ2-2,TGTGCCAGCAGCCGACTAGTCCAGGCCGGGGAGCTGTTTTTT,CASSRLVQAGELFF
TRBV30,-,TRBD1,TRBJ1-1,TGTGCCTGGAGGGCCGGGACAGGGAACACTGAAGCTTTCTTT,CAWRAGTGNTEAFF
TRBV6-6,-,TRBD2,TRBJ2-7,TGTGCCAGCAGTCGATCTGGACTAGCGGGGGGATACGAGCAGTACTTC,CASSRSGLAGGYEQYF
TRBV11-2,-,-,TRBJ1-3,TGTGCCAGCAGTAGAATTCGGGACACAAGCTCTGGAAACACCATATATTTT,CASSRIRDTSSGNTIYF
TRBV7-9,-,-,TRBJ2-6,TGTGCCAGCAGCCTATCGACTGGGGCCAACGTCCTGACTTTC,CASSLSTGANVLTF
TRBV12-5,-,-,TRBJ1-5,TGTGCTGGAAGCAGGGACAATCAGCCCCAGCATTTT,CAGSRDNQPQHF
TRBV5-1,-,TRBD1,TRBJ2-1,TGCGCCACCCAAGAGACAGGGGGCGTCATGAATGAGCAGTTCTTC,CATQETGGVMNEQFF
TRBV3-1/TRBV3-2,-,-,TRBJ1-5,TGTGCCAGCAGCCAAGATTCCTTTAGCAATCAGCCCCAGCATTTT,CASSQDSFSNQPQHF
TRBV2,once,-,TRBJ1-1,TGTGCCAGCAGTGTGGGAGGGGCGCTGAACACTGAAGCTTTCTTT,CASSVGGALNTEAFF
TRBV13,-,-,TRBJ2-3,TGTGCCAGCAGCTCACCTGGAAGAGCGGCCACAGATACGCAGTATTTT,CASSSPGRAATDTQYF
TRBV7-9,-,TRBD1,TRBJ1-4,TGTGCCAGCAGCTTAGAAGGGGGCGGCACTAATGAAAAACTGTTTTTT,CASSLEGGGTNEKLFF
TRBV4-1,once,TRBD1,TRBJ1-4,TGCGCCAGCAGCCAAGCCGGGACAGGGGGCGAAAAACTGTTTTTT,CASSQAGTGGEKLFF
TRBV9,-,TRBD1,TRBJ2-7,TGTGCCAGCAGCGTCGGACAGGGGGCCTTCTACGAGCAGTACTTC,CASSVGQGAFYEQYF
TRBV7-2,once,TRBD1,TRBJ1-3,TGTAGGGACAGGGTCCCGTTGAGCTCTGGAAACACCATATATTTT,CRDRVPLSSGNTIYF